The 22 T cell receptor beta chains below all came from one sample that was sequenced in a study of PD-1 blockade in classical Hodgkin lymphoma (dated by TCRdb to 2019 to 2021). Preparation of the library involved the immunoSEQ multiplex PCR assay. TCRdb obtained this table from immuneACCESS and retained in-frame rearrangements with V and J assigned. These tables miss some clones; where compared with another copy, unresolved V genes account for less than half of the shortfall, and the remainder is unexplained. The sample includes 25,000 to 35,000 clones, with 70% to 80% observed a single time. Of the sample, 3.5% to 4% falls within the top ten clones. The intended sense of this specimen's time point label: cycle 4 day 1 (C4D1), after 6 weeks of nivolumab. Every trial patient had relapsed following autologous stem cell transplantation, and prior brentuximab vedotin exposure was what differed among cohorts A, B and C.

The sample in question was peripheral blood mononuclear cells (PBMCs), obtained before the fourth cycle of nivolumab. The origin of the receptors is a human donor with classical Hodgkin lymphoma.

This chain's CDR3 is CASSIDSRNEQFF. Written as DNA, the CDR3 is TGTGCCAGTAGTATAGACTCCCGCAATGAGCAGTTCTTC. J is TRBJ2-1 and V is TRBV19; D gene ambiguous. The ends were cut back, 0 bases at V and 6 bases at J, with 6 bases in the middle. The V gene's germline CDR1 is LNHDA and CDR2 SQIVND (reference sequence). The CDR3 sequence is 13 residues long. Combining the CDR3 with reference TRBV19 and TRBJ2-1 gives the whole variable domain DGGITQSPKYLFRKEGQNVTLSCEQNLNHDAMYWYRQDPGQGLRLIYYSQIVNDFQKGDIAEGYSVSREKKESFPLTVTSAQKNPTAFYLCASSIDSRNEQFFGPGTRLTVL.

This sequence joins TRBV6-1 and TRBJ1-2; 10 bases map to TRBD1. The germline CDR1 and CDR2 sequences are MNHNS and SASEGT. Trimming took 7 bases from V and 3 from J; bases not matched to a gene: 5. CDR3 length: 14 residues. CDR3 protein: CASMGDRGDYGYTF. CDR3 sequence (DNA): TGTGCCAGCATGGGGGACAGGGGAGACTATGGCTACACCTTC.

The V call is TRBV7-9, the J call TRBJ2-1; D remains unclear. This CDR3 has 13 residues. The germline V and J ends were trimmed by 6 bases and 0 bases, with 6 bases remaining between them. CDR1 SEHNR and CDR2 FQNEAQ come from the germline V gene (reference sequence). The CDR3 bases are TGTGCCAGCAGTCGAATCTCCTACAATGAGCAGTTCTTC. It codes for CASSRISYNEQFF.

This clone was seen more than once but under ten times. CDR3 nucleotides: TGTGCCAGCAGCTCCGAGCGGCACTACGAGCAGTACTTC. Translating gives CASSSERHYEQYF. The chain employs TRBV7-8 and TRBJ2-7; D is perhaps TRBD2 (5 bases). Trimming removed 4 bases at V and 3 bases at J, with 10 bases between. In germline, CDR1 is SGHVS, CDR2 FQNEAQ. The CDR3 covers 13 residues.

The chain has TRBV5-1 and TRBJ2-7; unclear D gene. Trimming removed 0 bases from V and 2 bases from J, with 6 bases in between. Germline values: CDR1 SGHRS, CDR2 YFSETQ. The CDR3 covers 13 residues. CDR3 sequence: CASSLDKAYEQYF. CDR3 sequence (DNA): TGCGCCAGCAGCTTGGACAAAGCCTACGAGCAGTACTTC.

This clone is deemed medium-sized. The chain employs TRBV4-3 and TRBJ2-3; D is possibly TRBD2 (5 bases). With 2 bases removed from V and 5 bases from J, the gap between germline ends came to 8 bases. CDR1 is LGHNA and CDR2 is YSLEER in the germline V gene. The CDR3 is 13 residues long. DNA of the CDR3: TGCGCCAGCAGCCAAATACGGGGAGATACGCAGTATTTT. Translation: CASSQIRGDTQYF.

This chain uses TRBV18 with TRBJ1-1, with D unclear. V was pared by 5 bases and J by 7 bases, with 11 bases between. CDR1 is KGHSH and CDR2 is LQKENI in the germline V gene. This CDR3 contains 12 residues. Here the CDR3 DNA reads TGTGCCAGCTCAAGCGGACGGCTTGAAGCTTTCTTT. Amino acid sequence: CASSSGRLEAFF.

By frequency in the sample, this clone is medium-sized. This chain links TRBV27 with TRBJ2-3; D uncertain. The CDR3 sequence is 12 residues long. V lost 5 bases and J 3 bases, leaving 6 bases between the germline ends. CDR1 is MNHEY, CDR2 SMNVEV, per germline (reference sequence). CDR3 in amino acids: CASSPRTDTQYF. The CDR3 DNA is TGTGCCAGCAGTCCAAGAACAGATACGCAGTATTTT.

The V and J genes are TRBV27 and TRBJ2-1, with D possibly TRBD2 on 6 matching bases. This CDR3 contains 14 residues. Trimming pared 2 bases from V and 12 bases from J, leaving 17 bases between. Germline values: CDR1 MNHEY, CDR2 SMNVEV (reference sequence). The CDR3 sequence is CASSLKVDLGGQFF. CDR3 nucleotides: TGTGCCAGCAGTTTAAAGGTCGACCTCGGGGGGCAGTTCTTC.

This clone has only a few counts. V usage is TRBV7-2 and J usage is TRBJ2-7, with 8 bases identical to TRBD2. V shed 4 bases, J shed 3 bases, and the junction held 2 bases outside the gene matches. CDR1 is SGHTA, CDR2 FQGNSA, per germline. The CDR3 contains 13 residues. The CDR3 nucleotides read TGTGCCAGCAGCTGGACTAGCAGCTACGAGCAGTACTTC. Translation: CASSWTSSYEQYF.

The rearrangement uses TRBV5-1 and TRBJ2-3; 9 bases are shared with TRBD2. CDR3 length: 15 amino acids. V shed 9 bases, J shed 4 bases, and the junction held 12 bases outside the gene matches. Per germline, CDR1 SGHRS and CDR2 YFSETQ. In DNA form, the CDR3 reads TGCGCCACCCGAGGGGGACTAGCTTCGGCAGATACGCAGTATTTT. Its translation is CATRGGLASADTQYF. The variable domain in full, completed from reference TRBV5-1 and TRBJ2-3, reads KAGVTQTPRYLIKTRGQQVTLSCSPISGHRSVSWYQQTPGQGLQFLFEYFSETQRNKGNFPGRFSGRQFSNSRSEMNVSTLELGDSALYLCATRGGLASADTQYFGPGTRLTVL.

This chain connects TRBV10-2 to TRBJ1-2; D might be TRBD1 (5 bases). The germline CDR1 and CDR2 sequences are WSHSY and SAAADI. V shed 0 bases and J shed 5 bases, with 13 bases lying between them. This CDR3 has 15 residues. DNA for the CDR3: TGCGCCAGCAGTGAGTCATGGGGATCAGGGTATGGCTACACCTTC. It specifies CASSESWGSGYGYTF.

The V call is TRBV15, the J call TRBJ2-1; TRBD2 matches at 12 bases. V was clipped by 3 bases and J by 8 bases; unmatched bases: 5. The germline gives CDR1 LNHNV, CDR2 YYDKDF (reference sequence). The CDR3 has 15 residues. CDR3 in amino acids: CATSSLAGGPHEQFF. The CDR3 nucleotides are TGTGCCACCAGCAGTCTAGCGGGAGGGCCGCATGAGCAGTTCTTC.

The CDR3 region has the DNA TGTGCCAGCGGACTACAGGGGGAGAACTATGGCTACACCTTC. Encoded protein: CASGLQGENYGYTF. The chain combines TRBV27 with TRBJ1-2; TRBD1 matches 8 bases. V shed 8 bases and J 2 bases; nucleotides not matched to a gene: 7. From germline, CDR1 is MNHEY and CDR2 SMNVEV (reference sequence). The CDR3 runs to 14 residues.

This chain joins TRBV9 and TRBJ2-1; D not resolved. CDR1 and CDR2 from the germline V gene are SGDLS and YYNGEE. V lost 0 bases, J lost 5 bases, and 12 bases lay in between. The CDR3 extends over 15 amino acids. CDR3 loop: CASSVVAGSNNEQFF. The CDR3 DNA reads TGTGCCAGCAGCGTAGTAGCAGGCTCAAACAATGAGCAGTTCTTC.

This chain joins TRBV2 and TRBJ2-2; the match to TRBD1 covers 8 bases. The CDR3 is 15 amino acids. The germline CDR1 and CDR2 sequences are SNHLY and FYNNEI. Trimming at V came to 6 bases and at J to 5 bases, leaving 8 bases not matched to a gene. The CDR3 region has the DNA TGTGCCAGCAGATTGGGGACAGGCAGGACCGGGGAGCTGTTTTTT. Translating it yields CASRLGTGRTGELFF. The full variable domain, rest sourced from reference TRBV2 and TRBJ2-2, is EPEVTQTPSHQVTQMGQEVILRCVPISNHLYFYWYRQILGQKVEFLVSFYNNEISEKSEIFDDQFSVERPDGSNFTLKIRSTKLEDSAMYFCASRLGTGRTGELFFGEGSRLTVL.

This chain uses TRBV9 with TRBJ2-1; D ambiguous. Trimming left V 1 base short and J 13 bases short, with 24 bases between. CDR1 and CDR2 (germline): SGDLS, YYNGEE. The CDR3 length is 16 residues. The CDR3 coding sequence is TGTGCCAGCAGCGTACACGGCACACCGACACCGTACTCTCAGTTCTTC. Encoded protein: CASSVHGTPTPYSQFF. Based on the CDR3 plus reference TRBV9 and TRBJ2-1, the full variable domain is DSGVTQTPKHLITATGQRVTLRCSPRSGDLSVYWYQQSLDQGLQFLIQYYNGEERAKGNILERFSAQQFPDLHSELNLSSLELGDSALYFCASSVHGTPTPYSQFFGPGTRLTVL.

This clone was observed a few times. The V and J genes are TRBV10-3 and TRBJ1-5; TRBD1 matches at 7 bases. V trimming: 11 bases; J trimming: 4 bases; junction bases outside the gene matches: 8. Germline V gives CDR1 ENHRY, CDR2 SYGVKD. The CDR3 is made up of 13 amino acids. CDR3 region: CAAGQALNQPQHF. The CDR3, as DNA: TGTGCCGCCGGACAGGCACTAAATCAGCCCCAGCATTTT.

In its sample, this clone was seen once. The V gene is TRBV27, the J gene TRBJ2-1, with D maybe TRBD2 (6 bases). The CDR3 sequence is 12 residues long. V lost 8 bases and J lost 4, with 9 bases in between. In germline, CDR1 is MNHEY, CDR2 SMNVEV (reference sequence). CDR3: CASLATYNEQFF. CDR3 nucleotides: TGTGCCAGCCTAGCGACTTACAATGAGCAGTTCTTC.

V gene TRBV28 combines with J gene TRBJ1-4; D unresolved. CDR1 and CDR2 from the germline V gene are MDHEN and SYDVKM. The CDR3 covers 15 residues. The V end lost 7 bases, the J end lost 8 bases, and 20 bases lay between the germline ends. The CDR3 loop reads CASTPFRTQREKLFF. The DNA of the CDR3 is TGTGCCAGCACCCCTTTCCGGACCCAAAGGGAAAAACTGTTTTTT.

The V gene is TRBV5-4, the J gene TRBJ2-5; D not certain. Germline V CDR1 and CDR2: SGHNT, YYREEE (reference sequence). The CDR3 spans 16 residues. V was shortened by 4 bases and J by 1 base, with 17 bases between the two germline ends. The CDR3 region has the DNA TGTGCCAGCAGCAATAACACTTTACACTTCCAAGAGACCCAGTACTTC. Encoded protein: CASSNNTLHFQETQYF.

The chain combines TRBV28 with TRBJ1-1; D uncertain. This CDR3 contains 13 residues. V was pared by 8 bases and J by 0 bases, with 10 bases between. Germline-derived CDR1 and CDR2 are MDHEN and SYDVKM. The CDR3 here is CASQFTLNTEAFF. CDR3 DNA: TGTGCCAGCCAATTCACTTTGAACACTGAAGCTTTCTTT.